This entry describes one T cell receptor (beta chain). This sample is drawn from a study of blood T cell repertoires in COVID-19. V shed 2 bases, J shed 0 bases, and the junction held 3 bases outside the gene matches. Germline V gene lookup returns CDR1 GTSNPN and CDR2 SVGIG (reference sequence). The CDR3 contains 15 residues. Sequencing was performed with immunoSEQ multiplex PCR; in TCRdb, only in-frame clones are kept and a portion is missing. In the table there are about 280,000 clones, 85% of which are singletons. V and J are TRBV30 and TRBJ2-3; 9 bases match TRBD1. This receptor was identified in a woman in her 50s who had recovered from COVID-19. Sequenced: PBMCs or T cells enriched from blood (not recorded which). CDR3 region: CAWSQGQGSTDTQYF. Written as DNA, the CDR3 is TGTGCCTGGAGTCAGGGACAGGGAAGCACAGATACGCAGTATTTT.